The entry that follows covers one T cell receptor beta chain sequence. This record comes from a study of T cell responses to AZD1222 COVID-19 vaccine. The CDR3 has 13 residues. Germline lookup yields CDR1 MDHEN and CDR2 SYDVKM. V dropped 7 bases and J dropped 0 bases, with 6 bases sitting between them. Produced via immunoSEQ multiplex PCR; TCRdb's table is partial and in-frame only. The repertoire includes approximately 100,000 clones, around 94% of them detected once, and about 2.2% sits in the top ten. The source was peripheral blood, collected on day 0 of AZD1222 vaccination. This sequence originates from an adult in good health. This chain uses TRBV28 with TRBJ2-2, with D unresolved. CDR3 protein: CASKDSNTGELFF. The CDR3 region has the DNA TGTGCCAGCAAGGATTCGAACACCGGGGAGCTGTTTTTT.